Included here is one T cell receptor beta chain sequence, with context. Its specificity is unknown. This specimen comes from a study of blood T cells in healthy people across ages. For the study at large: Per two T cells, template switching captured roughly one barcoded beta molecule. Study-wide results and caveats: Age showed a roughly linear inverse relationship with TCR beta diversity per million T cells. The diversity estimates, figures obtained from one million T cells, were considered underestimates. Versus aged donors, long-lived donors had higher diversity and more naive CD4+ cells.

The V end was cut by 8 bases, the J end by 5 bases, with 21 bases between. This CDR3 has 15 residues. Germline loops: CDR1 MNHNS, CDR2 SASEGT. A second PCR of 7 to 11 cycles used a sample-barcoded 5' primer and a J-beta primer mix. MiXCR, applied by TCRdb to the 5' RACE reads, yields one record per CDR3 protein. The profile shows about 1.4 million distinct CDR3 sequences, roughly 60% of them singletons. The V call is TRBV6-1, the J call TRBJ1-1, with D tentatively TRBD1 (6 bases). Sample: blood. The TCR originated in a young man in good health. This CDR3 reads CASRISFTGMTEAFF. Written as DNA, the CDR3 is TGTGCCAGCCGTATTTCGTTTACAGGGATGACTGAAGCTTTCTTT.